Listed here is a single T cell receptor beta chain. The antigen remains unidentified. The data derive from a study of a mutant IDH1 vaccine in newly diagnosed glioma. Study-wide background: Prior therapy was radiotherapy, temozolomide, or both; most received both. Study results and caveats: Seemingly, top peripheral T cell clonotype changes bore no relation to pseudoprogression.

This CDR3 comprises 12 residues. The V end lost 4 bases, the J end lost 4 bases, and 8 bases lay between the germline ends. Looked up from germline, CDR1 is SQVTM and CDR2 is ANQGSEA. Time point here: baseline, week 1 (first vaccination visit). Treatment of the sample: pre-vaccination baseline after standard-of-care therapy. Produced via immunoSEQ multiplex PCR; TCRdb's table is partial and in-frame only. Seen here are 70,000 to 100,000 clones, roughly 82% observed once, and the top ten hold about 5.2%. Sequences were derived from PBMCs, sampled from a glioma patient treated with radiotherapy, temozolomide or both. This clonotype originated in a man aged 35-49 years with glioma. Some clones in this sample may be carry-over from other donors' samples. V is TRBV29-1 and J is TRBJ1-3; TRBD1 might be the D (5 bases). As DNA, the CDR3 is TGCAGCGTTGCGACAGCGGGAAACACCATATATTTT. Its protein product is CSVATAGNTIYF.